The clone carrying this T cell receptor (beta chain) was found a few times. This entry is derived from a study of T-cell memory formation after mild COVID-19. TCRdb processed the 5' RACE reads anew with MiXCR; each CDR3 protein has one entry. Of some 490,000 distinct CDR3 sequences listed, 18% are singletons. This CDR3 contains 15 residues. J gave up 6 bases and V 2 bases, and 7 bases lay outside the gene matches. Looked up from germline, CDR1 is SGHVS and CDR2 is FQNEAQ. Sequenced input: PBMCs or a T cell subset sorted from them (not recorded which). V is TRBV7-8 and J is TRBJ2-1; 7 bases are shared with TRBD2. The source is an adult woman who had mild COVID-19 (a few samples of this study predate the infection). Cell type and time point are not known. The chain's CDR3 is CASSLQAGVSNEQFF. The CDR3 bases are TGTGCCAGCAGCTTACAGGCGGGAGTAAGCAATGAGCAGTTCTTC.